This TCR beta chain was sequenced for a study of T cell responses to AZD1222 COVID-19 vaccine. Whole-study findings and limits: Seropositive status at baseline applied to only five or six AZD1222 recipients.

Some clones are missing from TCRdb's copy, which holds only in-frame ones; the method was immunoSEQ multiplex PCR. The sample has roughly 120,000 clones, about 85% seen once; the top ten hold about 6%. The germline V and J ends were trimmed by 1 base and 1 base, with 7 bases remaining between them. The CDR3 is made up of 14 amino acids. The germline V gene has CDR1 LGHNT and CDR2 FRNRAP. A word on this clone: The antigen is unknown.

V usage is TRBV12-5 and J usage is TRBJ1-1; no clear D. The sequence was collected from an adult in good health. The sequenced sample was peripheral blood, obtained on day 0 of AZD1222 vaccination. The CDR3 DNA reads as TGTGCTAGTGGTTTGGGTTCAGCGAACACTGAAGCTTTCTTT. Protein product: CASGLGSANTEAFF.